A single sample is the source of the 27 T cell receptor beta chains below, sequenced in a study of blood T cell repertoires in COVID-19. The data were produced by immunoSEQ multiplex PCR, yet TCRdb's version contains in-frame clones alone and is incomplete. There are about 180,000 clones in the sample; nearly 80% occur only once, and about 26% lies in the top ten. The sample taken for sequencing was peripheral blood. The receptors were sampled from a woman in her seventies with acute or convalescent COVID-19.

The rearrangement uses TRBV30 and TRBJ1-6, with TRBD1 matching over 8 bases. The J segment lost 7 bases and the V segment lost 4 bases, leaving 9 bases of the junction unmatched. Germline lookup yields CDR1 GTSNPN and CDR2 SVGIG (reference sequence). This CDR3 comprises 15 residues. CDR3 in amino acids: CAWKLGTGSNSPLHF. DNA of the CDR3: TGTGCCTGGAAACTCGGGACAGGCAGCAATTCACCCCTCCACTTT.

This clone came up a few times. The chain combines TRBV7-9 with TRBJ2-7; D is perhaps TRBD2 (5 bases). The V gene lost 0 bases and the J gene lost 4 bases, with 7 bases spanning the gap. Germline V gene data show CDR1 as SEHNR and CDR2 as FQNEAQ (reference sequence). This CDR3 contains 13 residues. The CDR3, as DNA: TGTGCCAGCAGCTTAGCCCGGGAATACGAGCAGTACTTC. Residues: CASSLAREYEQYF.

The chain has TRBV11-2 and TRBJ2-7; TRBD2 is a possible D gene (6 bases). The CDR3 is 15 residues long. CDR1 and CDR2 (germline): SGHAT, FQNNGV. V lost 3 bases to trimming and J lost 1 base, with 13 bases between them. CDR3 sequence reads: CASSFGTGGSYEQYF. The CDR3 DNA sequence: TGTGCCAGCAGCTTCGGGACCGGGGGATCCTACGAGCAGTACTTC. The full variable domain, in which reference TRBV11-2 and TRBJ2-7 provide the parts outside the CDR3, is EAGVAQSPRYKIIEKRQSVAFWCNPISGHATLYWYQQILGQGPKLLIQFQNNGVVDDSQLPKDRFSAERLKGVDSTLKIQPAKLEDSAVYLCASSFGTGGSYEQYFGPGTRLTVT.

The J gene is TRBJ1-2, the V gene TRBV4-1; the D gene is possibly TRBD1 (5 bases). Germline V CDR1 and CDR2: MGHRA, YSYEKL. Trimming took 1 base from V and 2 from J, leaving 11 bases between them. The CDR3 totals 15 residues. CDR3 nucleotide sequence: TGCGCCAGCAGCCAAGTAACGGACAAAAACTATGGCTACACCTTC. This sequence encodes CASSQVTDKNYGYTF.

This chain joins TRBV20-1 and TRBJ2-2, with 9 bases that match TRBD2. CDR1 is DFQATT, CDR2 SNEGSKA, per germline (reference sequence). V gave up 3 bases and J gave up 3 bases; unmatched junction bases: 5. This CDR3 has 15 residues. The CDR3 coding sequence is TGCAGTGCTAGTGCTAGCGGGGAATACACCGGGGAGCTGTTTTTT. As protein: CSASASGEYTGELFF.

The gene calls are TRBV5-4 and TRBJ2-2; TRBD2 aligns across 10 bases. With V trimmed by 2 bases and J by 1 base, 2 bases remained unmatched. This CDR3 has 16 residues. Germline assignment: CDR1 SGHNT and CDR2 YYREEE (reference sequence). CDR3 DNA sequence: TGTGCCAGCAGCTTATCTAGCGGGAGGAACACCGGGGAGCTGTTTTTT. Encoded protein: CASSLSSGRNTGELFF.

As for this clone: The sample has other DNA sequences that encode this CDR3 too. V is TRBV9 and J is TRBJ2-2, with D maybe TRBD2 (6 bases). The germline CDR1 and CDR2 sequences are SGDLS and YYNGEE. V was cut by 6 bases and J by 0 bases, with 9 bases left in between. The CDR3 is made up of 14 amino acids. This CDR3 reads CASTGGANTGELFF. The CDR3 DNA reads TGTGCCAGCACCGGGGGAGCGAACACCGGGGAGCTGTTTTTT.

J is TRBJ2-1 and V is TRBV7-3; 9 positions agree with TRBD2. V was clipped by 5 bases and J by 9 bases; unmatched bases: 8. The CDR3 is 14 amino acids. Germline V lookup: CDR1 SGHTA, CDR2 FQGTGA. The CDR3 loop reads CASSRSSGNGEQFF. CDR3 in DNA: TGTGCCAGCAGCAGGTCTAGCGGGAATGGTGAGCAGTTCTTC. The entire variable domain, with the rest obtained from reference TRBV7-3 and TRBJ2-1, is as follows: GAGVSQTPSNKVTEKGKYVELRCDPISGHTALYWYRQSLGQGPEFLIYFQGTGAADDSGLPNDRFFAVRPEGSVSTLKIQRTERGDSAVYLCASSRSSGNGEQFFGPGTRLTVL.

The V and J genes are TRBV19 and TRBJ1-4; a weak D match, TRBD1 (5 bases). Germline V gene lookup returns CDR1 LNHDA and CDR2 SQIVND (reference sequence). The CDR3 consists of 16 residues. V was shortened by 6 bases and J by 0 bases, with 14 bases between the two germline ends. The CDR3 here is CASRTVNTATNEKLFF. The CDR3 DNA sequence: TGTGCCAGTAGGACAGTCAATACCGCAACTAATGAAAAACTGTTTTTT.

Only a few counts were recorded for this clone. The chain employs TRBV7-9 and TRBJ2-1, with D possibly matching TRBD2 (5 bases). CDR3 size: 17 residues. V was clipped by 1 base and J by 3 bases, with 16 bases between them. Germline-derived CDR1 and CDR2 are SEHNR and FQNEAQ (reference sequence). CDR3 amino acids: CASSLVRGGIFYNEQFF. CDR3 nucleotides: TGTGCCAGCAGCTTAGTACGGGGTGGTATCTTCTACAATGAGCAGTTCTTC.

The chain is built from TRBV5-6 and TRBJ2-7, with TRBD2 as a possible D gene (6 bases). The length of the CDR3 is 14 residues. V lost 0 bases and J lost 4, with 11 bases in between. Per the germline V gene, CDR1 is SGHDT and CDR2 is YYEEEE. The CDR3 region has the DNA TGTGCCAGCAGCTTGGTGGGGCGGGGTTACGAGCAGTACTTC. It codes for CASSLVGRGYEQYF.

This clone was observed once. This sequence joins TRBV7-2 and TRBJ1-1, with TRBD1 matching over 11 bases. Germline assignment: CDR1 SGHTA and CDR2 FQGNSA. The CDR3 extends over 15 amino acids. Trimming removed 4 bases from V and 8 bases from J; junction bases left unmatched: 9. This chain's CDR3 is CASSSLDRGRLEAFF. The CDR3 nucleotides are TGTGCCAGCAGCTCGCTGGACAGGGGGCGTCTAGAAGCTTTCTTT.

The chain links TRBV12-5 to TRBJ2-3; 7 bases map to TRBD2. Trimming removed 0 bases from V and 4 bases from J; junction bases left unmatched: 10. Germline V gene sequence: CDR1 LGHNT, CDR2 FRNRAP. The CDR3 is 17 amino acids. The CDR3 nucleotides read TGTGCTAGTGGTTTGGTATATTTTGGCGGGAGTTCAGATACGCAGTATTTT. This translates into CASGLVYFGGSSDTQYF.

CDR3 sequence (DNA): TGTGCCAGCAGCTTTTGGGAGACGGCGAACACCGGGGAGCTGTTTTTT. This codes for CASSFWETANTGELFF. The chain couples TRBV7-2 to TRBJ2-2, with D maybe TRBD2 (5 bases). Looked up from germline, CDR1 is SGHTA and CDR2 is FQGNSA. This CDR3 contains 16 residues. V lost 3 bases and J 0 bases, leaving 11 bases between the germline ends. Full variable domain (remainder filled in from reference TRBV7-2 and TRBJ2-2): GAGVSQSPSNKVTEKGKDVELRCDPISGHTALYWYRQSLGQGLEFLIYFQGNSAPDKSGLPSDRFSAERTGGSVSTLTIQRTQQEDSAVYLCASSFWETANTGELFFGEGSRLTVL.

This chain links TRBV3-1 (or the pseudogene TRBV3-2) with TRBJ2-5; D might be TRBD2 (7 bases). The germline V and J ends were trimmed by 11 bases and 4 bases, with 26 bases remaining between them. Per germline, CDR1 LGHDT and CDR2 YNNKEL (reference sequence). The CDR3 extends over 16 amino acids. As DNA, the CDR3 is TGTGCCTCGTCGAGGAGGGGGGAGGGCCTGGGAGAGACCCAGTACTTC. It codes for CASSRRGEGLGETQYF.

This chain uses TRBV28 with TRBJ1-2, with TRBD1 matching over 7 bases. V lost 5 bases and J lost 4; bases outside the gene matches: 7. The CDR3 sequence is 14 residues long. Germline CDR1 reads MDHEN; CDR2 reads SYDVKM. CDR3: CASSSQGEIYGYTF. The DNA for the CDR3 is TGTGCCAGCAGTAGCCAGGGGGAGATCTATGGCTACACCTTC.

The V and J genes are TRBV5-6 and TRBJ1-2; D may be TRBD1 (5 bases). Germline assignment: CDR1 SGHDT and CDR2 YYEEEE. The V gene lost 0 bases and the J gene lost 8 bases, with 8 bases spanning the gap. CDR3 size: 12 residues. CDR3 amino acids: CASSLVGGGYTF. In DNA, the CDR3 is TGTGCCAGCAGCTTGGTGGGGGGAGGCTACACCTTC.

The J gene is TRBJ2-2, the V gene TRBV5-3, with a possible D match to TRBD2 (5 bases). TRBV5-3 is annotated as an ORF whose role is uncertain. The CDR3 is 16 amino acids. Trimming removed 2 bases from V and 1 base from J, with 12 bases in between. The CDR3 DNA reads as TGTGCCAGAAGCTTTGGGAGAATTAAGAACACCGGGGAGCTGTTTTTT. Encoded protein: CARSFGRIKNTGELFF.

This chain links TRBV10-3 with TRBJ2-7; D unclear. Between the trimmed V and J ends, which lost 2 bases and 2 bases, there was a span of 19 bases. The CDR3 contains 17 residues. The germline CDR1 and CDR2 sequences are ENHRY and SYGVKD. As DNA, the CDR3 is TGTGCCATCAGTGAGCCCCCCGGAAGCCTACTAACCTACGAGCAGTACTTC. It codes for CAISEPPGSLLTYEQYF.

The chain uses TRBV7-6 and TRBJ2-3; D perhaps matches TRBD2 (6 bases). Germline CDR1 and CDR2: SGHVS and FNYEAQ. V was shortened by 6 bases and J by 1 base, with 20 bases between the two germline ends. This CDR3 spans 17 amino acids. The CDR3 here is CASSRVERAPGTDTQYF. The CDR3 nucleotides are TGTGCCAGCAGTCGCGTGGAGCGGGCCCCGGGCACAGATACGCAGTATTTT.

The V call is TRBV5-5, the J call TRBJ1-3; D remains unclear. Germline V gene sequence: CDR1 SGHKS, CDR2 YYEKEE (reference sequence). This CDR3 has 15 amino acids. With 4 bases removed from V and 1 base from J, the gap between germline ends came to 12 bases. The CDR3 loop is CASSTQRGSGNTIYF. The CDR3 nucleotides read TGTGCCAGCAGCACACAGCGAGGGTCTGGAAACACCATATATTTT.

The rearrangement joins TRBV6-2 or TRBV6-3 to TRBJ2-4; TRBD2 aligns across 13 bases. Germline loops: CDR1 MNHEY, CDR2 SVGEGT. The CDR3 runs to 20 residues. V lost 2 bases and J lost 7; bases outside the gene matches: 17. The chain's CDR3 is CASSYGALETSGRSGNIQYF. The CDR3 DNA reads TGTGCCAGCAGTTACGGGGCGTTGGAGACTAGCGGGAGGTCCGGGAACATTCAGTACTTC.

This clone was seen only a few times. The gene calls are TRBV29-1 and TRBJ1-1, with TRBD1 matching over 7 bases. CDR3 length equals 16 residues. V lost 1 base, J lost 0 bases, and 8 bases stayed unmatched. Looked up from germline, CDR1 is SQVTM and CDR2 is ANQGSEA. This CDR3 is CSVEGRRGYMNTEAFF. In DNA form, the CDR3 reads TGCAGCGTTGAAGGGCGCAGGGGGTACATGAACACTGAAGCTTTCTTT.

This chain uses TRBV2 with TRBJ1-2; TRBD1 matches 8 bases. Germline trimming cut 6 bases from V and 8 bases from J; bases unmatched to any gene: 11. The germline V gene encodes CDR1 SNHLY and CDR2 FYNNEI. This CDR3 spans 14 amino acids. The CDR3: CASSGDRGEQGYTF. Here the CDR3 DNA reads TGTGCCAGCAGCGGAGACAGGGGAGAACAAGGCTACACCTTC. The entire variable domain, with the rest obtained from reference TRBV2 and TRBJ1-2, is as follows: EPEVTQTPSHQVTQMGQEVILRCVPISNHLYFYWYRQILGQKVEFLVSFYNNEISEKSEIFDDQFSVERPDGSNFTLKIRSTKLEDSAMYFCASSGDRGEQGYTFGSGTRLTVV.

This chain uses TRBV4-2 with TRBJ1-2; weak D call: TRBD1 (6 bases). The length of the CDR3 is 16 residues. The ends were cut back, 0 bases at V and 4 bases at J, with 15 bases in the middle. CDR1 LGHNA and CDR2 YNFKEQ come from the germline V gene. The CDR3 coding sequence is TGTGCCAGCAGCCAAGAATTACAGGGAACAACCTATGGCTACACCTTC. Protein: CASSQELQGTTYGYTF.

The chain links TRBV10-2 to TRBJ2-1; 13 bases line up with TRBD2. The CDR3 length is 16 residues. The trim removed 4 bases at V and 7 bases at J, leaving 7 bases unmatched. The germline gives CDR1 WSHSY, CDR2 SAAADI. The CDR3 coding sequence is TGCGCCAGCAGTGGACGGACTAGCGGGAGCCCAAATGAGCAGTTCTTC. Translation: CASSGRTSGSPNEQFF.

CDR3 DNA sequence: TGTGCCAGCAGCCCCCAGGGTAGAAATCTAAATGAGCAGTTCTTC. Amino acid sequence: CASSPQGRNLNEQFF. The chain links TRBV7-3 to TRBJ2-1; TRBD1 might be the D (5 bases). Germline V gives CDR1 SGHTA, CDR2 FQGTGA. Deletions cut 5 bases from V and 7 bases from J, with 18 bases between. The CDR3 loop spans 15 amino acids. The complete variable domain, with remaining parts taken from reference TRBV7-3 and TRBJ2-1, reads GAGVSQTPSNKVTEKGKYVELRCDPISGHTALYWYRQSLGQGPEFLIYFQGTGAADDSGLPNDRFFAVRPEGSVSTLKIQRTERGDSAVYLCASSPQGRNLNEQFFGPGTRLTVL.